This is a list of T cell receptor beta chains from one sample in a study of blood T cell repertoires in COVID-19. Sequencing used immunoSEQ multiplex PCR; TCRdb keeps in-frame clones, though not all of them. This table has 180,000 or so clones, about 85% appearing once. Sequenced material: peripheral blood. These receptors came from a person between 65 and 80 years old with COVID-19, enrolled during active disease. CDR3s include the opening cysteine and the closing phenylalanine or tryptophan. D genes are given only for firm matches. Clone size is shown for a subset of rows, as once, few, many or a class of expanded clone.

CDR3 protein: CASVRVTGGATDTQYF; CDR3 DNA: TGTGCCAGCGTACGGGTAACGGGAGGTGCCACAGATACGCAGTATTTT; V gene: TRBV2; clone size: once; D gene: TRBD2; J gene: TRBJ2-3
CDR3 protein: CASSREGGPQHF; CDR3 DNA: TGTGCCAGCAGCCGGGAAGGAGGGCCCCAGCATTTT; V gene: TRBV3-1/TRBV3-2; clone size: -; D gene: -; J gene: TRBJ1-5
CDR3 protein: CASTLGASRALGGYTF; CDR3 DNA: TGTGCCAGCACCCTAGGAGCCAGCAGGGCTTTGGGAGGCTACACCTTC; V gene: TRBV3-1/TRBV3-2; clone size: -; D gene: -; J gene: TRBJ1-2
CDR3 protein: CASSIGSGLETQYF; CDR3 DNA: TGTGCCAGTAGTATAGGGTCAGGGTTGGAGACCCAGTACTTC; V gene: TRBV19; clone size: -; D gene: -; J gene: TRBJ2-5
CDR3 protein: CASSIVREAEAFF; CDR3 DNA: TGTGCCAGTAGTATAGTGAGGGAGGCTGAAGCTTTCTTT; V gene: TRBV19; clone size: -; D gene: -; J gene: TRBJ1-1
CDR3 protein: CASKWGGRAADTQYF; CDR3 DNA: TGTGCCAGCAAATGGGGCGGGAGGGCCGCAGATACGCAGTATTTT; V gene: TRBV27; clone size: -; D gene: TRBD2; J gene: TRBJ2-3
CDR3 protein: CASGLAGMDEQFF; CDR3 DNA: TGTGCCTCAGGACTAGCGGGAATGGATGAGCAGTTCTTC; V gene: TRBV25-1; clone size: -; D gene: TRBD2; J gene: TRBJ2-1
CDR3 protein: CASSIEGDGFSPLHF; CDR3 DNA: TGTGCCAGCAGCATTGAGGGGGACGGATTTTCACCCCTCCACTTT; V gene: TRBV28; clone size: -; D gene: -; J gene: TRBJ1-6
CDR3 protein: CSVDQGYTGELFF; CDR3 DNA: TGCAGCGTGGATCAGGGCTACACCGGGGAGCTGTTTTTT; V gene: TRBV29-1; clone size: -; D gene: -; J gene: TRBJ2-2
CDR3 protein: CASSVAYRGYEQYF; CDR3 DNA: TGTGCCAGCAGTGTGGCTTACAGGGGTTACGAGCAGTACTTC; V gene: TRBV27; clone size: -; D gene: TRBD1; J gene: TRBJ2-7
CDR3 protein: CASSFWDRVYEQYF; CDR3 DNA: TGTGCCAGCAGTTTCTGGGACAGGGTTTACGAGCAGTACTTC; V gene: TRBV28; clone size: -; D gene: TRBD1; J gene: TRBJ2-7
CDR3 protein: CASSQAGLPEQFF; CDR3 DNA: TGTGCCAGCAGCCAAGCCGGACTACCTGAGCAGTTCTTC; V gene: TRBV3-1/TRBV3-2; clone size: few; D gene: -; J gene: TRBJ2-1
CDR3 protein: CASSQGPLNTEAFF; CDR3 DNA: TGTGCCAGCAGCCAAGGGCCATTGAACACTGAAGCTTTCTTT; V gene: TRBV4-2; clone size: -; D gene: -; J gene: TRBJ1-1
CDR3 protein: CASSQPRGAGGYTF; CDR3 DNA: TGTGCCAGCAGCCAACCGCGGGGCGCGGGTGGCTACACCTTC; V gene: TRBV7-2; clone size: -; D gene: -; J gene: TRBJ1-2
CDR3 protein: CASSAQAGALSAQYF; CDR3 DNA: TGTGCCAGCAGCGCACAAGCGGGAGCCCTTTCGGCCCAGTACTTC; V gene: TRBV9; clone size: once; D gene: TRBD2; J gene: TRBJ2-5
CDR3 protein: CASSLPCHEQYF; CDR3 DNA: TGTGCCAGCTCCCTCCCCTGTCACGAGCAGTACTTC; V gene: TRBV28; clone size: once; D gene: -; J gene: TRBJ2-7
CDR3 protein: CASSEGGNSYEQYF; CDR3 DNA: TGCGCCAGCAGTGAAGGGGGCAATTCTTACGAGCAGTACTTC; V gene: TRBV10-2; clone size: few; D gene: TRBD1; J gene: TRBJ2-7
CDR3 protein: CASSQDFAQARPYNEQFF; CDR3 DNA: TGTGCCAGCAGCCAAGACTTTGCCCAGGCCCGTCCTTACAATGAGCAGTTCTTC; V gene: TRBV14; clone size: -; D gene: -; J gene: TRBJ2-1
CDR3 protein: CASSLADRHYGYTF; CDR3 DNA: TGTGCCAGCAGCTTAGCCGACAGACACTATGGCTACACCTTC; V gene: TRBV7-9; clone size: -; D gene: -; J gene: TRBJ1-2
CDR3 protein: CASSLGAGTGYQPQHF; CDR3 DNA: TGTGCCAGCAGCTTAGGGGCTGGGACAGGTTATCAGCCCCAGCATTTT; V gene: TRBV7-9; clone size: once; D gene: TRBD1; J gene: TRBJ1-5
CDR3 protein: CASAGGGEGTDTQYF; CDR3 DNA: TGCGCCAGCGCGGGGGGAGGCGAGGGGACAGATACGCAGTATTTT; V gene: TRBV5-1; clone size: -; D gene: TRBD2; J gene: TRBJ2-3
CDR3 protein: CASRGRLSSYEQYF; CDR3 DNA: TGTGCCAGCCGAGGTCGACTATCCTCCTACGAGCAGTACTTC; V gene: TRBV2; clone size: -; D gene: -; J gene: TRBJ2-7
CDR3 protein: CASSSTGGSGNTIYF; CDR3 DNA: TGTGCCAGCAGCTCTACAGGGGGCTCTGGAAACACCATATATTTT; V gene: TRBV11-2; clone size: -; D gene: TRBD1; J gene: TRBJ1-3
CDR3 protein: CASTPTGPPNSPLHF; CDR3 DNA: TGCGCCAGCACCCCGACAGGGCCCCCTAATTCACCCCTCCACTTT; V gene: TRBV23-1; clone size: once; D gene: TRBD1; J gene: TRBJ1-6
CDR3 protein: CAWSESRWSQEQFF; CDR3 DNA: TGTGCCTGGAGTGAGTCTAGATGGTCTCAAGAGCAGTTCTTC; V gene: TRBV30; clone size: -; D gene: -; J gene: TRBJ2-1
CDR3 protein: CASSVHRGFSYEQYF; CDR3 DNA: TGTGCCAGCAGCGTACATCGGGGATTTAGCTACGAGCAGTACTTC; V gene: TRBV9; clone size: -; D gene: -; J gene: TRBJ2-7
CDR3 protein: CASSSDRNQNSYGYTF; CDR3 DNA: TGTGCCAGCAGCTCTGACAGAAATCAAAACTCTTATGGCTACACCTTC; V gene: TRBV5-6; clone size: -; D gene: -; J gene: TRBJ1-2
CDR3 protein: CASGMLPGQYF; CDR3 DNA: TGTGCCAGCGGCATGCTACCGGGGCAGTATTTT; V gene: TRBV7-2; clone size: -; D gene: -; J gene: TRBJ2-3
CDR3 protein: CSVEEPGQVASGANVLTF; CDR3 DNA: TGCAGCGTTGAAGAGCCGGGACAGGTGGCCTCTGGGGCCAACGTCCTGACTTTC; V gene: TRBV29-1; clone size: -; D gene: TRBD1; J gene: TRBJ2-6